A selection of T cell receptor beta chains follows, all from one sample in a study of OX40 agonist ivuxolimab in advanced cancers. This table comes from immunoSEQ multiplex PCR, and its TCRdb copy is limited to in-frame clones, with some not included. The data contain roughly 60,000 clones, 86% of them singletons. This specimen consisted of CD4+ or CD8+ T cells sorted from blood, obtained in a trial of the OX40 agonist ivuxolimab. Every receptor here comes from an adult with an advanced solid tumor such as melanoma, head and neck, liver or kidney cancer. The conserved cysteine and the conserved F or W are not part of the CDR3 here. Each record gives: D gene, V gene, J gene, CDR3 protein. A D gene is named only where the DNA matches it firmly.

>.|TRBV2|TRBJ1-6
ASSPPDSNLNSPLH
>.|TRBV6-5|TRBJ1-3
ASSYSGGGNTIY
>.|TRBV6-6|TRBJ2-5
ASCRSVGTVQETQY
>TRBD1|TRBV6-5|TRBJ1-1
ASSTWTGRGTEAF
>TRBD1|TRBV13|TRBJ2-1
ASRNRDRAYNEQF
>.|TRBV6-1|TRBJ1-2
ARSQGNYGYT
>.|TRBV2|TRBJ1-6
ASSAPLTPLH
>TRBD1|TRBV9|TRBJ2-3
ASSGGTASTDTQY
>.|TRBV5-1|TRBJ2-2
ASSFGQAGELF
>.|TRBV28|TRBJ1-2
ASSPSVHNYGYT
>TRBD1|TRBV6-5|TRBJ2-7
ASSNPGQGLYEQY
>TRBD1|TRBV6-5|TRBJ2-5
ASSYSRTGGLQTQY
>TRBD1|TRBV6-6|TRBJ2-5
ASSRGQDSQETQY
>.|TRBV5-6|TRBJ2-7
ASSSFSYEQY
>TRBD1|TRBV7-9|TRBJ2-6
ASSYTRGSGANVLT
>TRBD1|TRBV18|TRBJ2-2
ASSFRRDRGTLTGELF
>.|TRBV6-5|TRBJ1-1
ASSEYPENTEAF
>.|TRBV28|TRBJ2-4
ASSFGPAKNIQY
>.|TRBV2|TRBJ1-5
ASSETTANQPQH
>TRBD1|TRBV29-1|TRBJ2-7
SVARDRSYEQY
>.|TRBV5-1|TRBJ2-2
ASSFDATENTGELF
>TRBD2|TRBV9|TRBJ2-1
ASSGSSGGTPNEQF
>.|TRBV30|TRBJ1-5
AWSVRGRSSNQPQH
>.|TRBV9|TRBJ1-1
ASSGEGLMNTEAF
>.|TRBV10-3|TRBJ1-5
AISSRGDNQPQH
>TRBD1|TRBV7-2|TRBJ1-2
ASSPGQGDGGYT
>.|TRBV9|TRBJ2-3
ASSVYRDTDTQY
>TRBD1|TRBV6-5|TRBJ1-6
ASTRQGRNSPLH
>.|TRBV11-3|TRBJ1-6
ASSPAGTNSPLH
>TRBD1|TRBV19|TRBJ1-4
ASSRRQGPSTNEKLF
>TRBD1|TRBV5-1|TRBJ2-3
ASSLALGQGGDTQY
>TRBD2|TRBV2|TRBJ2-3
ASSERLAGTDTQY
>TRBD1|TRBV5-1|TRBJ1-3
ASSLAGTAGNTIY
>TRBD2|TRBV6-5|TRBJ2-1
ASSSPSGGLNEQF
>.|TRBV15|TRBJ1-1
ATSRPPTVEAF
>.|TRBV11-1|TRBJ2-3
ASSRSGDTQY
>TRBD2|TRBV11-2|TRBJ2-5
ASSLGRTSGLGAQY
>TRBD1|TRBV19|TRBJ1-6
ASSRGEVDSPLH
>.|TRBV19|TRBJ1-1
ASSSQGFEAF
>TRBD2|TRBV7-9|TRBJ2-5
ASSLWGGETQY
>TRBD2|TRBV10-3|TRBJ2-5
AISESPGLAGAQETQY
>.|TRBV18|TRBJ2-5
ASSPTDETQY
>.|TRBV9|TRBJ2-3
ASSVEGDTQY
>.|TRBV6-4|TRBJ1-6
ASSDVEGSPLH
>TRBD1|TRBV11-2|TRBJ1-6
ASSSFRGSESPLH
>.|TRBV4-2|TRBJ1-6
ASSPTRDKYNSPLH
>.|TRBV11-2|TRBJ1-1
ASSLGRGNTEAF
>TRBD2|TRBV9|TRBJ2-3
ASSGRTSGGAYMRADTQY
>TRBD2|TRBV2|TRBJ2-2
ASSESSSGVRRTGELF
>.|TRBV6-5|TRBJ1-4
ASSYSTGATNEKLF
>TRBD1|TRBV7-9|TRBJ1-4
ASSPTGGAGNAKLF
>.|TRBV5-8|TRBJ2-7
ASSRGRIYEQY
>TRBD1|TRBV7-9|TRBJ1-5
ASSFGDRGTNQPQH
>TRBD2|TRBV30|TRBJ2-1
ACPRLAGGSWEQF
>.|TRBV6-5|TRBJ1-3
ASSYSIPSSGNTIY